The 22 T cell receptor beta chains listed next were all sequenced from one sample in a study of cytomegalovirus exposure and HLA in healthy donors. The study ran its PCR with 60 Vbeta and 13 Jbeta primers. The assay was immunoSEQ multiplex PCR, and TCRdb's table has in-frame clones only and misses some. This sample's table has about 51,000 clones. The specimen was PBMCs. These receptor sequences come from a man aged 35-49 years in good health and CMV-seropositive.

J is TRBJ2-7 and V is TRBV9; a weak D match, TRBD2 (5 bases). The germline gives CDR1 SGDLS, CDR2 YYNGEE. V gave up 3 bases and J gave up 5 bases, with 12 bases separating them. This CDR3 has 13 amino acids. The DNA of the CDR3 is TGTGCCAGCAGCGCCCCACTAGGTCACGAGCAGTACTTC. Encoded protein: CASSAPLGHEQYF.

The gene calls are TRBV4-2 and TRBJ2-7; TRBD1 aligns across 7 bases. This CDR3 comprises 14 residues. Germline lookup yields CDR1 LGHNA and CDR2 YNFKEQ. Trimming took 4 bases from V and 2 from J; bases not matched to a gene: 5. CDR3 sequence (DNA): TGTGCCAGCAGCCGGCAGGGGGACGCCTACGAGCAGTACTTC. Its translation: CASSRQGDAYEQYF.

The V call is TRBV7-2, the J call TRBJ2-7; D is possibly TRBD1 (5 bases). This CDR3 is 12 amino acids long. Germline values: CDR1 SGHTA, CDR2 FQGNSA. V was pared by 5 bases and J by 4 bases, with 9 bases between. In nucleotides, the CDR3 is TGTGCCAGCAGCCGCGACAGATACGAGCAGTACTTC. Amino acids: CASSRDRYEQYF.

The genes are TRBV7-3 and TRBJ2-2; 7 bases are shared with TRBD1. V dropped 3 bases and J dropped 6; count of bases not matched to a gene: 10. The CDR3 runs to 16 residues. Germline assignment: CDR1 SGHTA and CDR2 FQGTGA. CDR3 in DNA: TGTGCCAGCAGCTTCCGACAGGGTTACCCCTCCGGGGAGCTGTTTTTT. Amino acids: CASSFRQGYPSGELFF.

Worth noting for this clone: One end of the junction does not line up with germline, which may come from a read error. The rearrangement uses TRBV7-9 and TRBJ2-7; D is possibly TRBD1 (6 bases). Germline CDR1 is SEHNR and CDR2 is FQNEAQ (reference sequence). The CDR3 covers 11 residues. CDR3 in amino acids: CASSLVGQQGF. CDR3 coding DNA: TGTGCCAGCAGCTTAGTCGGACAGCAAGGCTTC.

This clone shows up as medium-sized by frequency. Other DNA sequences in the sample encode the same CDR3. V usage is TRBV7-9 and J usage is TRBJ2-7; TRBD2 matches 15 bases. CDR1 is SEHNR and CDR2 is FQNEAQ in the germline V gene (reference sequence). V shed 2 bases and J 6 bases; nucleotides not matched to a gene: 2. CDR3 length equals 15 residues. The CDR3 spells CASSLMGLAGGEQYF. The CDR3 bases are TGTGCCAGCAGCTTAATGGGACTAGCGGGAGGCGAGCAGTACTTC.

This chain links TRBV4-3 with TRBJ1-1; weak D call: TRBD1 (5 bases). The CDR3 is 16 amino acids. Germline CDR1 and CDR2: LGHNA and YSLEER. V dropped 1 base and J dropped 0 bases, with 12 bases sitting between them. CDR3 in DNA: TGCGCCAGCAGCCAAGTCCATCTCAGGGTGAACACTGAAGCTTTCTTT. This sequence encodes CASSQVHLRVNTEAFF.

The chain uses TRBV18 and TRBJ2-1, with 13 positions matching TRBD2. Germline V gene lookup returns CDR1 KGHSH and CDR2 LQKENI. The junction had 13 bases not matched to a gene; V was cut back by 6 bases and J by 8 bases. CDR3 size: 17 residues. The CDR3 nucleotides are TGTGCCAGCTCCCCAACTAGCGGGGGGGCCGGGGGAGATGAGCAGTTCTTC. It yields the protein CASSPTSGGAGGDEQFF.

V and J are TRBV5-1 and TRBJ2-3; 11 bases are a match to TRBD1. This CDR3 contains 16 residues. Germline CDR1 SGHRS, CDR2 YFSETQ. J lost 1 base, V lost 3 bases, and 4 bases had no gene match. The CDR3 DNA sequence: TGCGCCAGCAGCTCCGGGACAGGGGGAGGCACAGATACGCAGTATTTT. Its translation is CASSSGTGGGTDTQYF.

This CDR3 reads CASSGLGLPGLGNTIYF. The CDR3 DNA follows: TGTGCCAGCAGTGGTTTAGGCCTACCTGGACTTGGAAACACCATATATTTT. This sequence joins TRBV9 and TRBJ1-3; D gene unclear. Germline V CDR1 and CDR2: SGDLS, YYNGEE. Between the trimmed V and J ends, which lost 5 bases and 3 bases, there was a span of 21 bases. CDR3 length equals 17 residues. Using reference TRBV9 and TRBJ1-3 for the parts outside the CDR3, the full variable domain is DSGVTQTPKHLITATGQRVTLRCSPRSGDLSVYWYQQSLDQGLQFLIQYYNGEERAKGNILERFSAQQFPDLHSELNLSSLELGDSALYFCASSGLGLPGLGNTIYFGEGSWLTVV.

V is TRBV29-1 and J is TRBJ2-1; TRBD2 aligns across 10 bases. Germline assignment: CDR1 SQVTM and CDR2 ANQGSEA. The V gene end was trimmed by 8 bases and the J gene end by 7 bases; junction bases not matched to a gene: 11. This CDR3 is built from 14 residues. The CDR3 sequence: CSCQASGSWNEQFF. The CDR3 DNA reads as TGCAGCTGCCAGGCTAGCGGGAGTTGGAATGAGCAGTTCTTC.

This chain connects TRBV18 to TRBJ2-2, with D perhaps matching TRBD2 (6 bases). This CDR3 is 16 amino acids long. V was trimmed by 0 bases and J by 5 bases, leaving 13 bases between them. Germline CDR1 and CDR2: KGHSH and LQKENI. The chain's CDR3 is CASSPPAQGRTGELFF. The CDR3 DNA sequence: TGTGCCAGCTCACCACCGGCCCAAGGGAGGACCGGGGAGCTGTTTTTT.

Remarks on this clone: The germline gene is not matched at one end of the junction; a read error may be the cause. The rearrangement uses TRBV6-1 and TRBJ2-5; tentatively, D is TRBD2 (5 bases). The CDR3 contains 14 residues. From germline, CDR1 is MNHNS and CDR2 SASEGT. CDR3 DNA sequence: TGTGCCAGCAAACTAAAGCGGCCTCAAGAGACCCTGTACTTC. Amino acid sequence: CASKLKRPQETLYF.

The chain combines TRBV4-2 with TRBJ2-3; the match to TRBD1 covers 9 bases. V was pared by 1 base and J by 4 bases, with 6 bases of the junction left unmatched. This CDR3 contains 16 residues. The V gene's germline CDR1 is LGHNA and CDR2 YNFKEQ. The CDR3 DNA reads as TGTGCCAGCAGCCAAGCTCCGGGACAGGGATCAGATACGCAGTATTTT. The encoded protein is CASSQAPGQGSDTQYF.

The chain carries TRBV6-1 and TRBJ2-4, with 9 bases fitting TRBD1. The CDR3 sequence is 15 residues long. Germline trimming cut 0 bases from V and 12 bases from J; bases unmatched to any gene: 9. Per germline, CDR1 MNHNS and CDR2 SASEGT. This CDR3 reads CASSEAPTGGMSQYF. The CDR3 DNA reads TGTGCCAGCAGTGAAGCCCCGACAGGGGGAATGTCTCAGTACTTC.

This rearrangement joins TRBV7-3 to TRBJ1-3, with 10 bases aligning to TRBD1. Per the germline V gene, CDR1 is SGHTA and CDR2 is FQGTGA. The CDR3 covers 13 residues. The junction had 2 bases not matched to a gene; V was cut back by 8 bases and J by 4 bases. CDR3: CASGTGDGNTIYF. For the CDR3, the DNA is TGTGCCAGCGGGACAGGGGACGGAAACACCATATATTTT. The whole variable domain, remainder taken from reference TRBV7-3 and TRBJ1-3, is GAGVSQTPSNKVTEKGKYVELRCDPISGHTALYWYRQSLGQGPEFLIYFQGTGAADDSGLPNDRFFAVRPEGSVSTLKIQRTERGDSAVYLCASGTGDGNTIYFGEGSWLTVV.

This chain connects TRBV16 to TRBJ1-6, with unresolved D. This CDR3 has 13 amino acids. V was clipped by 2 bases and J by 7 bases, with 6 bases between them. From germline, CDR1 is KGHSY and CDR2 FQNENV. CDR3 protein: CASSQTRNSPLHF. The CDR3 DNA reads TGTGCCAGCAGCCAAACGAGGAATTCACCCCTCCACTTT.

This chain joins TRBV7-3 and TRBJ2-7, with TRBD2 identical over 7 bases. Germline V gene sequence: CDR1 SGHTA, CDR2 FQGTGA. With 5 bases clipped from V and 2 bases from J, the junction kept 6 bases outside the gene matches. The CDR3 is made up of 14 amino acids. The CDR3 DNA sequence: TGTGCCAGCAGCCCCAAAGCGGGACCCTACGAGCAGTACTTC. This sequence encodes CASSPKAGPYEQYF.

The chain employs TRBV20-1 and TRBJ2-3; D gene ambiguous. The CDR3 has 11 amino acids. Germline CDR1 DFQATT, CDR2 SNEGSKA (reference sequence). V gave up 1 base and J gave up 4 bases, with 3 bases separating them. The CDR3 spells CSARAADTQYF. In DNA form, the CDR3 reads TGCAGTGCTAGAGCCGCAGATACGCAGTATTTT.

The rearrangement links TRBV10-3 to TRBJ1-1, with D tentatively TRBD1 (5 bases). CDR1 ENHRY and CDR2 SYGVKD come from the germline V gene. The CDR3 loop spans 15 amino acids. Trimming removed 0 bases from V and 0 bases from J, with 8 bases in between. Here the CDR3 reads CAISESGGLNTEAFF. The CDR3 DNA reads TGTGCCATCAGTGAGTCCGGGGGATTGAACACTGAAGCTTTCTTT.

The chain joins TRBV27 to TRBJ2-7, with D tentatively TRBD1 (6 bases). CDR3 length: 15 residues. The V gene's germline CDR1 is MNHEY and CDR2 SMNVEV (reference sequence). The germline V and J ends were trimmed by 5 bases and 0 bases, with 14 bases remaining between them. The CDR3 loop is CASSLDSSSSYEQYF. CDR3 coding DNA: TGTGCCAGCAGTCTGGACAGCTCGAGCTCCTACGAGCAGTACTTC.

The gene calls are TRBV19 and TRBJ1-4; 8 nucleotides match TRBD1. This CDR3 comprises 18 residues. The germline V gene has CDR1 LNHDA and CDR2 SQIVND (reference sequence). J lost 4 bases, V lost 6 bases, and 16 bases had no gene match. This chain's CDR3 is CASRGRGLLPKINEKLFF. CDR3 coding DNA: TGTGCCAGTAGGGGCAGGGGGCTACTTCCGAAGATTAATGAAAAACTGTTTTTT.